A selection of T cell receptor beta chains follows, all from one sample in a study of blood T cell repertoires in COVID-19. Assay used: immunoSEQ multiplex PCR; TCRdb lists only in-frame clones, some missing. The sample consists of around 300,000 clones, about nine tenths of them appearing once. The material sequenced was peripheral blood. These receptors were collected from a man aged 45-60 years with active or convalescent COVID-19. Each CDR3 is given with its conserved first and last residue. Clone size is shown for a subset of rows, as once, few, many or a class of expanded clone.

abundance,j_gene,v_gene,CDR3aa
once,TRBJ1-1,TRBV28,CASSLEEFEAFF
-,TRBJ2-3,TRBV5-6,CASSRGGTDTQYF
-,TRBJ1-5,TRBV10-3,CAIRGQGGNQPQHF
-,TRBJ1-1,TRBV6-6,CASWTGVTEAFF
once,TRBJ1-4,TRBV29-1,CSGGDSDRANEKLFF
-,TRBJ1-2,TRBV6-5,CASSYSGAANYGYTF
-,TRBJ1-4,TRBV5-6,CASSPSTGANEKLFF
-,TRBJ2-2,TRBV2,CASRTATLNTGELFF
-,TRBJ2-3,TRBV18,CASSPGLVLGDTQYF
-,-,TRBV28,CASSSPFTGTSGAYEQYF
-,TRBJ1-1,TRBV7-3,CASSSQGITEAFF
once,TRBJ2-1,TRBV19,CASRSDRDSYNEQFF
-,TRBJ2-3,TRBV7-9,CASSLGQTDTQYF
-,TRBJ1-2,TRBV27,CASRAVIRDRGAPLGYTF
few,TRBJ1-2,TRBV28,CASSLWTGPRSYTF
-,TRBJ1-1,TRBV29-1,CSVGRGNTEAFF
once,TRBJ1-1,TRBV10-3,CAISEPGRRAFF
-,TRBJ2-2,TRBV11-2,CASSLKLGAGANTGELFF
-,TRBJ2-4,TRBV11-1,CASSRDRGENIQYF
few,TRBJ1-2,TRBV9,CASSVGRGYGYTF
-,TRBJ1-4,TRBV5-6,CASSLASNEKLFF
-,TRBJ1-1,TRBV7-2,CASSLQEGWGTEAFF
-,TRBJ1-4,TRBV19,CASSTQRFNEKLFF
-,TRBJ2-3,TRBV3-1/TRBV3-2,CASSQDRNTRGPYTQYF
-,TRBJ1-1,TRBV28,CASTSPGDSTGTEAFF
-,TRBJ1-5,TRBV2,CASSGDRGQRNQPQHF
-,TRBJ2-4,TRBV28,CASSLIQGAVRKNIQYF